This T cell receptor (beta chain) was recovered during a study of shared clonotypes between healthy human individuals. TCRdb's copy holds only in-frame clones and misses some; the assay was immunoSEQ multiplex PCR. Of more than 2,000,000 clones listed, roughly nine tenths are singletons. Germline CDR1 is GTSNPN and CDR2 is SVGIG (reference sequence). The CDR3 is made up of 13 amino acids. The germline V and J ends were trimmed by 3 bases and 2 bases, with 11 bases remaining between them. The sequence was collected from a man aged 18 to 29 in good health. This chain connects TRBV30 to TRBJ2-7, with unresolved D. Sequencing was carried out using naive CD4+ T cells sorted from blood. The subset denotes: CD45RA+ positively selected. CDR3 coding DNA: TGTGCCTGGAGCTGGCAGCCCACCTACGAGCAGTACTTC. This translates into CAWSWQPTYEQYF.